Listed here is a single T cell receptor (beta chain). Its antigen is not known. With 60 Vbeta and 13 Jbeta primers, the PCR was carried out. Profiled with immunoSEQ multiplex PCR; TCRdb holds only in-frame clones, not every one. The table has about 120,000 clones, approximately 79% seen once; the top ten hold 2.1%. This sample is drawn from a study of cytomegalovirus exposure and HLA in healthy donors. Findings of the study overall: Several of the most significant clusters appeared, in a later analysis, to be linked to common viral pathogens. Despite most TCR sequences being rare, some public TCRs occurred in many donors. Both high specificity and high sensitivity reportedly marked the classifier's diagnosis of cytomegalovirus status. Among TCR beta chains, those listed as cytomegalovirus-associated numbered approximately 150.

The clonotype originates from a man aged 25 to 40 in good health and CMV-seronegative. Input material: PBMCs.

The CDR3 nucleotides read TGTGCCAGCAGCCCTCAAATGGCTAGCTTCGCAGATACGCAGTATTTT. Protein sequence: CASSPQMASFADTQYF. The V and J genes are TRBV5-6 and TRBJ2-3; D perhaps matches TRBD2 (5 bases). Germline V gene lookup returns CDR1 SGHDT and CDR2 YYEEEE. The CDR3 has 16 residues. V lost 4 bases and J lost 4, with 19 bases in between. Supplemented by reference TRBV5-6 and TRBJ2-3, the full variable domain reads DAGVTQSPTHLIKTRGQQVTLRCSPKSGHDTVSWYQQALGQGPQFIFQYYEEEERQRGNFPDRFSGHQFPNYSSELNVNALLLGDSALYLCASSPQMASFADTQYFGPGTRLTVL.